This TCR beta chain emerged from a study of T cells after yellow fever vaccination. As to this clonotype: Its antigen is not known.

Trimming left V 0 bases short and J 6 bases short, with 9 bases between. In germline, CDR1 is LGHDT, CDR2 YNNKEL (reference sequence). This CDR3 region has 13 residues. Overall study findings and caveats: CD4 and CD8 compartments shared a small share of clonotypes, likely from convergent recombination.

TCRdb re-analysed the 5' RACE reads in MiXCR, keeping a single row per CDR3 protein. Seen here are a few hundred thousand distinct CDR3 sequences, roughly 4% observed once, and the top ten hold 20% to 25%. The sequencing here drew on PBMCs, taken 5 days after the yellow fever booster vaccination. The chain combines TRBV3-1 with TRBJ2-7; possibly TRBD2 for D (5 bases). The sequence derives from a man aged 18-30 years who received the YFV17D yellow fever vaccine. CDR3 loop: CASSQDLGSEQYV. CDR3 DNA sequence: TGTGCCAGCAGCCAAGATTTAGGGAGCGAGCAGTACGTC.